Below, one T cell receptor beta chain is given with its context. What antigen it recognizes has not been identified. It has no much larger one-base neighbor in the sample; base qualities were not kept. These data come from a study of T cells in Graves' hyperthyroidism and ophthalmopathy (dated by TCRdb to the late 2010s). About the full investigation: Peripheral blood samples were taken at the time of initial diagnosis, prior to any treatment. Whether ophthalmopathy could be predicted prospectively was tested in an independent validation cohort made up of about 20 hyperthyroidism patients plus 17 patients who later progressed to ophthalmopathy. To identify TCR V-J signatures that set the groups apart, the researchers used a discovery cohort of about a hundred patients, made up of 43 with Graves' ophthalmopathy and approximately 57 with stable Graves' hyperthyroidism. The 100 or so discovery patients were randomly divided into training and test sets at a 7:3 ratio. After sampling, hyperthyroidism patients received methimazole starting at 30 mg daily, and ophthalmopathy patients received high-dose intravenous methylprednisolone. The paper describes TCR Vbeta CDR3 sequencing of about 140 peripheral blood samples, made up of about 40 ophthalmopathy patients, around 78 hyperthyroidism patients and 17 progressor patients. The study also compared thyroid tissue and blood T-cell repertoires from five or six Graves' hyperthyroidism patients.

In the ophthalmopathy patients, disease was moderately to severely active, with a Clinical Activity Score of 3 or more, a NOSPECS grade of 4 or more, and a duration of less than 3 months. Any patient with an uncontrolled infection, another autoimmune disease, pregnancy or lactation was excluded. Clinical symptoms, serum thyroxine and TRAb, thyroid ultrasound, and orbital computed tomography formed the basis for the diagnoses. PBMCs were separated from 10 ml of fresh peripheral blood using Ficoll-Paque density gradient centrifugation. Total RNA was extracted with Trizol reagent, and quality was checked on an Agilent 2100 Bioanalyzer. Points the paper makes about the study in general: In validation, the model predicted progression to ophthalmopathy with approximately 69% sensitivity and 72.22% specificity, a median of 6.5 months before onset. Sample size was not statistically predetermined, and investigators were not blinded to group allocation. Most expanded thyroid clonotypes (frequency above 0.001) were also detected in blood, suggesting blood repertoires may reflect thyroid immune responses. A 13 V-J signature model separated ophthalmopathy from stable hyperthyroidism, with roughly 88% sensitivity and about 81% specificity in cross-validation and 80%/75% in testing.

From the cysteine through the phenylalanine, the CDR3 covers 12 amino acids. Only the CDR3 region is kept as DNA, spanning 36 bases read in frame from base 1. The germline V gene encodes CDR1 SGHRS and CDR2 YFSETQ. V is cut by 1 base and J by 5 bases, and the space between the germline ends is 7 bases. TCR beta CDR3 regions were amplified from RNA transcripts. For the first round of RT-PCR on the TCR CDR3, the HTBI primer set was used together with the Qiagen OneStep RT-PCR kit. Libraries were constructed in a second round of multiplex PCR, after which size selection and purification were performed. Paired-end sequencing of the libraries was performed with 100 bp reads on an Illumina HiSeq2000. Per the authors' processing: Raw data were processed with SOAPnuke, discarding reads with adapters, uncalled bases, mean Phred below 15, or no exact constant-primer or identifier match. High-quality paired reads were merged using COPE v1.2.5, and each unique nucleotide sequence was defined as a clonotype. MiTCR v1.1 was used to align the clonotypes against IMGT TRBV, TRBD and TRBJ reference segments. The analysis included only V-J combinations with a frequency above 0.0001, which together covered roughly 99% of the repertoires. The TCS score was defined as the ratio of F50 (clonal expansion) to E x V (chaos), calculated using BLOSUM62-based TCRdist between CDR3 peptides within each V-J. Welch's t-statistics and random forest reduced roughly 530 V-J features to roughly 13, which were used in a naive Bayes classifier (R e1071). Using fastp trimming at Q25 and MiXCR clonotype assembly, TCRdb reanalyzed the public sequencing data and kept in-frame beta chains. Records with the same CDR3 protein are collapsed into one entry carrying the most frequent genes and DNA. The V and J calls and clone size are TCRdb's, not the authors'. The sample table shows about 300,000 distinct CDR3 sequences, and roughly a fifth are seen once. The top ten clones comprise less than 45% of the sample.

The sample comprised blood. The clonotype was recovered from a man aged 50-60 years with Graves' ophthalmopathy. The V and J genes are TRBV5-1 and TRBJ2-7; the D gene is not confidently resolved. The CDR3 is CASSLIKDEQYF. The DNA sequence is TGCGCCAGCAGCTTGATTAAGGACGAGCAGTACTTC.